The 20 T cell receptor beta chains presented below share a single source sample, sequenced in a study of glioma-infiltrating T cells. The iRepertoire nested amplicon-rescue multiplex PCR amplified TCR alpha and beta CDR3s from RNA. Via MiXCR, TCRdb re-called the multiplex PCR reads, giving one row per CDR3 protein. The sample has about 410,000 distinct CDR3 sequences, 41% seen once. Sequencing input: glioma tissue, nonneoplastic brain tissue, or PBMCs (not recorded which). The origin of the receptors is a human donor with low-grade glioma or glioblastoma, undergoing nonglioma brain surgery, or in good health (not recorded which).

This clonotype has more than one count but fewer than ten. The chain uses TRBV20-1 and TRBJ2-7; TRBD1 might be the D (5 bases). This CDR3 spans 12 amino acids. The V end lost 0 bases, the J end lost 9 bases, and 12 bases lay between the germline ends. The germline CDR1 and CDR2 sequences are DFQATT and SNEGSKA (reference sequence). CDR3 nucleotide sequence: TGCAGTGCTAGAGAAGGGGCTGTGGCGCAGTACTTC. It codes for CSAREGAVAQYF.

The chain joins TRBV27 to TRBJ2-1; TRBD2 matches at 16 bases. Losses at the gene ends were 5 bases for V and 0 bases for J; bases not matched to a gene: 4. CDR1 and CDR2 (germline): MNHEY, SMNVEV (reference sequence). CDR3 length equals 18 residues. CDR3 in amino acids: CASSGGLAGGDSYNEQFF. The CDR3 nucleotides read TGTGCCAGCAGTGGGGGACTAGCGGGAGGGGACTCCTACAATGAGCAGTTCTTC.

The chain combines TRBV12-3 or TRBV12-4 with TRBJ2-7; tentatively, D is TRBD1 (6 bases). CDR3 length: 15 residues. The germline V and J ends were trimmed by 6 bases and 5 bases, with 20 bases remaining between them. CDR3 region: CASSWGNRVSDEQYF. CDR3 nucleotides: TGTGCCAGCAGCTGGGGGAACAGGGTAAGCGACGAGCAGTACTTC.

The sample holds one count of this clonotype. The germline gene is not matched at one end of the junction; a read error may be the cause. The rearrangement links TRBV7-6 to TRBJ2-7; 11 nucleotides match TRBD1. Germline lookup yields CDR1 SGHVS and CDR2 FNYEAQ. The CDR3 extends over 14 amino acids. The CDR3 sequence is CASSLRTGGFEQCF. DNA for the CDR3: TGTGCCAGCAGCCTACGGACAGGGGGCTTCGAGCAGTGCTTC.

This clonotype has more than one count but fewer than ten. The chain couples TRBV6-1 to TRBJ1-1, with 9 bases that match TRBD1. This CDR3 region has 14 residues. From germline, CDR1 is MNHNS and CDR2 SASEGT. V shed 6 bases, J shed 4 bases, and the junction held 6 bases outside the gene matches. The CDR3 region is CASSPQGAATEAFF. The CDR3 coding sequence is TGTGCCAGCAGCCCACAGGGGGCGGCCACTGAAGCTTTCTTT.

Note on this clonotype: Relative to the germline gene, one junction end is altered; a read error may explain this. The V gene is TRBV7-9, the J gene TRBJ2-1; D might be TRBD2 (5 bases). The CDR3 sequence is 19 residues long. From germline, CDR1 is SEHNR and CDR2 FQNEAQ (reference sequence). CDR3 in DNA: TGTGCCAGAAGCTTAGGACCTGGCTCCGGGAAGGCTGCCTACAATGAGCAGTTCTTC. This sequence encodes CARSLGPGSGKAAYNEQFF.

This clonotype has a count of ten or more. J is TRBJ2-7 and V is TRBV7-8, with 7 bases aligning to TRBD2. From germline, CDR1 is SGHVS and CDR2 FQNEAQ. V dropped 6 bases and J dropped 0; count of bases not matched to a gene: 8. This CDR3 is 15 amino acids long. This CDR3 is CASRYAGTNSYEQYF. The CDR3 bases are TGTGCCAGCAGGTATGCCGGGACTAACTCCTACGAGCAGTACTTC.

This clonotype came up a few times. The rearrangement joins TRBV12-3 or TRBV12-4 to TRBJ1-5; 7 nucleotides match TRBD1. V trimming: 8 bases; J trimming: 7 bases; junction bases outside the gene matches: 11. The length of the CDR3 is 14 residues. The CDR3 protein is CASRQGDRGQPQHF. For the CDR3, the DNA is TGTGCCAGCCGACAAGGGGACAGAGGCCAGCCCCAGCATTTT.

J is TRBJ2-7 and V is TRBV3-1; no clear D gene. Germline values: CDR1 LGHDT, CDR2 YNNKEL (reference sequence). Trimming removed 1 base from V and 6 bases from J, with 10 bases in between. CDR3 length equals 13 residues. The CDR3 sequence is CASSQGVGREQYF. The CDR3 nucleotides read TGTGCCAGCAGCCAAGGGGTCGGACGCGAGCAGTACTTC.

This clonotype was observed at least ten times. The chain employs TRBV7-2 and TRBJ2-1; TRBD2 might be the D (6 bases). Trimming shortened V by 3 bases and J by 5 bases, and 14 bases separated the two germline ends. Germline V gives CDR1 SGHTA, CDR2 FQGNSA. CDR3 length: 15 residues. The CDR3 DNA is TGTGCCAGCAGCTTGTACTGGGGCGGGAACAATGAGCAGTTCTTC. It codes for CASSLYWGGNNEQFF. The variable domain in full, with the rest retrieved from reference TRBV7-2 and TRBJ2-1, is GAGVSQSPSNKVTEKGKDVELRCDPISGHTALYWYRQSLGQGLEFLIYFQGNSAPDKSGLPSDRFSAERTGGSVSTLTIQRTQQEDSAVYLCASSLYWGGNNEQFFGPGTRLTVL.

A remark on this clonotype: It may be a read error: a sequence one base away is much more abundant. The genes are TRBV27 and TRBJ1-5; TRBD1 is a possible D gene (5 bases). Germline-derived CDR1 and CDR2 are MNHEY and SMNVEV (reference sequence). The ends were cut back, 5 bases at V and 1 base at J, with 9 bases in the middle. The CDR3 contains 14 residues. The CDR3 region is CASSPRESNQPQHF. The CDR3 bases are TGTGCCAGCAGTCCCAGGGAGAGCAATCAGCCCCAGCATTTT.

The count of this clonotype is one. The J gene is TRBJ1-2, the V gene TRBV5-4, with TRBD1 matching 8 bases. The CDR3 spans 15 residues. Germline lookup yields CDR1 SGHNT and CDR2 YYREEE (reference sequence). V lost 4 bases and J lost 4; bases outside the gene matches: 9. The CDR3 coding sequence is TGTGCCAGCAGCACCCAGGACAGGGACGTCTATGGCTACACCTTC. Protein sequence: CASSTQDRDVYGYTF.

V gene TRBV19 combines with J gene TRBJ2-7, with a possible D match to TRBD2 (6 bases). V was trimmed by 1 base and J by 4 bases, leaving 11 bases between them. Germline assignment: CDR1 LNHDA and CDR2 SQIVND (reference sequence). The CDR3 has 14 residues. Here the CDR3 reads CASSIALATYEQYF. The DNA of the CDR3 is TGTGCCAGTAGTATAGCCCTAGCGACGTACGAGCAGTACTTC.

This rearrangement joins TRBV6-2 or TRBV6-3 to TRBJ2-1; D is undetermined. The germline V gene encodes CDR1 MNHEY and CDR2 SVGEGT. V lost 10 bases and J 4 bases, leaving 8 bases between the germline ends. The CDR3 length is 11 residues. CDR3 coding DNA: TGTGCCATCACACGGTACAATGAGCAGTTCTTC. Encoded protein: CAITRYNEQFF.

This clonotype was counted many times. The V and J genes are TRBV6-1 and TRBJ2-7; no reliable D call. The CDR3 runs 13 residues. Trimming left V 4 bases short and J 0 bases short, with 7 bases between. Germline CDR1 and CDR2: MNHNS and SASEGT. The CDR3 reads CASSGLSSYEQYF. The CDR3 bases are TGTGCCAGCAGTGGACTGAGCTCCTACGAGCAGTACTTC.

There are a few counts of this clonotype. CDR3 sequence: CSARDASYEQYF. The CDR3 DNA reads as TGCAGTGCTAGAGATGCCTCCTACGAGCAGTACTTC. The gene calls are TRBV20-1 and TRBJ2-7; unclear D gene. V was shortened by 0 bases and J by 0 bases, with 3 bases between the two germline ends. This CDR3 is 12 amino acids long. Germline lookup yields CDR1 DFQATT and CDR2 SNEGSKA (reference sequence).

This clonotype was observed at least ten times. The V gene is TRBV15, the J gene TRBJ2-1; TRBD2 might be the D (6 bases). The CDR3 is 14 amino acids. Per the germline V gene, CDR1 is LNHNV and CDR2 is YYDKDF (reference sequence). Trimming removed 6 bases from V and 0 bases from J, with 9 bases in between. The CDR3 nucleotides are TGTGCCACCAGGGCGGAGGGCTCCTACAATGAGCAGTTCTTC. It specifies CATRAEGSYNEQFF.

In its sample, this clonotype was seen a few times. This chain links TRBV2 with TRBJ1-2; the D is unclear. V shed 3 bases and J shed 6 bases, with 8 bases lying between them. CDR3 length: 12 amino acids. CDR1 is SNHLY, CDR2 FYNNEI, per germline. The DNA of the CDR3 is TGTGCCAGCAGTGAGTCCGAGGATGGCTACACCTTC. Translating it yields CASSESEDGYTF. Combining the CDR3 with reference TRBV2 and TRBJ1-2 gives the whole variable domain EPEVTQTPSHQVTQMGQEVILRCVPISNHLYFYWYRQILGQKVEFLVSFYNNEISEKSEIFDDQFSVERPDGSNFTLKIRSTKLEDSAMYFCASSESEDGYTFGSGTRLTVV.

The genes are TRBV7-9 and TRBJ2-7, with TRBD2 identical over 10 bases. CDR3 length equals 15 residues. The junction had 8 bases not matched to a gene; V was cut back by 5 bases and J by 4 bases. The germline V gene encodes CDR1 SEHNR and CDR2 FQNEAQ (reference sequence). The CDR3 reads CASSPAGGPSYEQYF. The CDR3 nucleotides are TGTGCCAGCAGCCCAGCGGGAGGGCCAAGTTACGAGCAGTACTTC.

This clonotype occurred many times. The rearrangement links TRBV27 to TRBJ2-7; 8 nucleotides line up with TRBD2. Germline V gene lookup returns CDR1 MNHEY and CDR2 SMNVEV (reference sequence). V was clipped by 3 bases and J by 0 bases; unmatched bases: 1. This CDR3 region has 14 residues. The CDR3 DNA follows: TGTGCCAGCAGTTTTAGCGGGACCTCCTACGAGCAGTACTTC. Translated: CASSFSGTSYEQYF.